This T cell receptor beta chain was identified in a study of blood T cell repertoires in COVID-19. Repertoires were generated with immunoSEQ multiplex PCR, while TCRdb's copy carries only in-frame clones and drops some. The table lists under 200,000 clones, roughly 90% of them singletons, with 6.6% in the top ten. The germline CDR1 and CDR2 sequences are SEHNR and FQNEAQ (reference sequence). Trimming took 4 bases from V and 0 from J, leaving 12 bases between them. The CDR3 contains 15 residues. The count of this clone is one. Symptom resolution, clearance, or two negative PCRs marked the recovered donors of Cohort 3.

Sequenced: PBMCs or T cells enriched from blood (not recorded which). The source of this sequence is a woman in her fifties or sixties who had recovered from COVID-19. The chain uses TRBV7-9 and TRBJ2-5, with D perhaps matching TRBD2 (6 bases). DNA of the CDR3: TGTGCCAGCAGCTCACTCGGGGGAAACCAAGAGACCCAGTACTTC. This gives the protein CASSSLGGNQETQYF.